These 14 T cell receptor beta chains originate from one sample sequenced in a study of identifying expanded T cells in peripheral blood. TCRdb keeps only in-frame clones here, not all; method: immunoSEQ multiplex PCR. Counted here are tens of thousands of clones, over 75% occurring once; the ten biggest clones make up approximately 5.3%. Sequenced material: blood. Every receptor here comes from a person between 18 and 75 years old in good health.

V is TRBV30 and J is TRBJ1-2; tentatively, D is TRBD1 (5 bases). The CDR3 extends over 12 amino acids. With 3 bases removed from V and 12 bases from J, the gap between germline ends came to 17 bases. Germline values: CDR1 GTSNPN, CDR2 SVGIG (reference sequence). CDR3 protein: CAWSPNNRGNTF. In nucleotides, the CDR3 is TGTGCCTGGAGCCCTAACAACCGGGGGAACACCTTC.

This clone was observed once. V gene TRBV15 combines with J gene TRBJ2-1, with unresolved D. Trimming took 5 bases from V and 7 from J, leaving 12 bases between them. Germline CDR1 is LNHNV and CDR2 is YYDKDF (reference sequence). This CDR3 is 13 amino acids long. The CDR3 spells CATSWEVGNEQFF. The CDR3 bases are TGTGCCACCAGCTGGGAAGTCGGGAATGAGCAGTTCTTC.

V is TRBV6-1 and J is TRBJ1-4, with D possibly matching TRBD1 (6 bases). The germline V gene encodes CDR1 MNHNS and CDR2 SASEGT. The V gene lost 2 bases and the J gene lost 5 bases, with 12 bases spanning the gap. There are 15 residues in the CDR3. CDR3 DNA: TGTGCCAGCAGTGAAATTTCAGGGGACAATGAAAAACTGTTTTTT. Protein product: CASSEISGDNEKLFF.

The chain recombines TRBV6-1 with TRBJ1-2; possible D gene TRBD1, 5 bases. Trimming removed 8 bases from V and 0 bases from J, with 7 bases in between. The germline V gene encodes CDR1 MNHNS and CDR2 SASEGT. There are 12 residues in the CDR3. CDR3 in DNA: TGTGCCAGCGACAGCCCTAACTATGGCTACACCTTC. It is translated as CASDSPNYGYTF.

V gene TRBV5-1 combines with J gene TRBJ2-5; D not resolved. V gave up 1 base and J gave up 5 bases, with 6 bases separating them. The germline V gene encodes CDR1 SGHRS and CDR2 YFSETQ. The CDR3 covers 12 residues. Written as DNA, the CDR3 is TGCGCCAGCAGCTTGTCTGTGGAGACCCAGTACTTC. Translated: CASSLSVETQYF.

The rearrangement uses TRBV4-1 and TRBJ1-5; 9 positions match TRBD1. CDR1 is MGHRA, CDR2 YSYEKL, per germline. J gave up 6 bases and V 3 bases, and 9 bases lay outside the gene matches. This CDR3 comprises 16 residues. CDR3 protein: CASSQAPYRGPQPQHF. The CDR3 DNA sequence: TGCGCCAGCAGCCAGGCCCCTTACAGGGGGCCTCAGCCCCAGCATTTT.

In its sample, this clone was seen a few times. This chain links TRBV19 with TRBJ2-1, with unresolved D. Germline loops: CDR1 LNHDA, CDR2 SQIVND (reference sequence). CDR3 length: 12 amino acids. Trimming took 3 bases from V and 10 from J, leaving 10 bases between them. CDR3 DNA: TGTGCCAGTAGTATGGCCGGACCAGAGCAGTTCTTC. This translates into CASSMAGPEQFF. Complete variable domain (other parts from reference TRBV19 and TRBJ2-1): DGGITQSPKYLFRKEGQNVTLSCEQNLNHDAMYWYRQDPGQGLRLIYYSQIVNDFQKGDIAEGYSVSREKKESFPLTVTSAQKNPTAFYLCASSMAGPEQFFGPGTRLTVL.

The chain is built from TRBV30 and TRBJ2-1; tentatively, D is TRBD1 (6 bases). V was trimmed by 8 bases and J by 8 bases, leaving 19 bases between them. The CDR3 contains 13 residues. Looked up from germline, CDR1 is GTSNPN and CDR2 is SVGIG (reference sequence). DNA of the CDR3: TGTGCCGGACGCACCCAGGGGTTAGATGAGCAGTTCTTC. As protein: CAGRTQGLDEQFF.

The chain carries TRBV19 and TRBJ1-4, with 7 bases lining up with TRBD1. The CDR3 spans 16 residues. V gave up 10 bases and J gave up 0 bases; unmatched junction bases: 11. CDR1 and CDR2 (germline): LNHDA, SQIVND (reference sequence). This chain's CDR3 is CATQTGQTTTNEKLFF. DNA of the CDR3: TGTGCCACTCAGACGGGACAGACTACAACTAATGAAAAACTGTTTTTT.

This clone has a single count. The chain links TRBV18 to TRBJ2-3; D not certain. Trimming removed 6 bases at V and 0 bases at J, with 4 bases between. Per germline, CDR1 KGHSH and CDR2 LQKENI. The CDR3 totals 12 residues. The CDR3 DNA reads TGTGCCAGCTCGTCTAGCACAGATACGCAGTATTTT. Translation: CASSSSTDTQYF.

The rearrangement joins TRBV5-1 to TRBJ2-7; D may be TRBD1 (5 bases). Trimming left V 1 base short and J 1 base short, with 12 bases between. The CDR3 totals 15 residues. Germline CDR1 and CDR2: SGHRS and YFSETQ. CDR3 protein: CASSLSAGLSYEQYF. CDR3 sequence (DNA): TGCGCCAGCAGCTTGTCGGCAGGGTTATCCTACGAGCAGTACTTC. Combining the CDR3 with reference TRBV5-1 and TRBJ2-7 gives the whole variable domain KAGVTQTPRYLIKTRGQQVTLSCSPISGHRSVSWYQQTPGQGLQFLFEYFSETQRNKGNFPGRFSGRQFSNSRSEMNVSTLELGDSALYLCASSLSAGLSYEQYFGPGTRLTVT.

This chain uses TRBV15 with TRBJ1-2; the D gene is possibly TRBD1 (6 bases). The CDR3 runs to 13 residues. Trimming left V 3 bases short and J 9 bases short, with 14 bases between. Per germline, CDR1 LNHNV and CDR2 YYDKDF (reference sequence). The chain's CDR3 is CATSRGHDFRYTF. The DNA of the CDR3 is TGTGCCACCAGCAGGGGACACGACTTTCGCTACACCTTC.

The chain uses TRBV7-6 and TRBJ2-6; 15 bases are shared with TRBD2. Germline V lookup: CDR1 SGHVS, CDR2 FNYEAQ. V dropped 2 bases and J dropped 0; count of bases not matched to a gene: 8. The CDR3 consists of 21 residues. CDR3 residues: CASSLRGLAGGPSSGANVLTF. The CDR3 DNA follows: TGTGCCAGCAGCTTAAGGGGACTAGCGGGAGGCCCTAGCTCTGGGGCCAACGTCCTGACTTTC.

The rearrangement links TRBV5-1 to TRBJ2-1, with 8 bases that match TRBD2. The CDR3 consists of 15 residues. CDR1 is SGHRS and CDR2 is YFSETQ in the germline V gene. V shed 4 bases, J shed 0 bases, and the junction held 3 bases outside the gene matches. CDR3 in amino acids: CASSISGDSYNEQFF. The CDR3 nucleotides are TGCGCCAGCAGCATTAGCGGGGACTCCTACAATGAGCAGTTCTTC.